This TCR beta chain originates from a study of CD8+CD57+ T cells in acquired aplastic anemia. For the study at large: Sorted CD4+ and CD8+ cells gave a mean 3.2 ug DNA, range about 0.19 to 27.4 ug.

Profiling of TCR beta VDJ combinations and CDR3 sequences used genomic DNA as template. One entry per CDR3 protein, called by TCRdb with MiXCR from the reads. This sample has 350,000 to 450,000 distinct CDR3 sequences, with roughly 64% found just once. The V and J ends lost 8 bases and 5 bases respectively, with 15 bases between them. There are 13 residues in the CDR3. In germline, CDR1 is MNHEY, CDR2 SVGEGT. With respect to this clonotype: Given the absence of the conserved phenylalanine or tryptophan at the CDR3 end, a read error is likely.

The origin of this receptor is a human donor in good health, serving as a control. The sample comprised sorted CD4+, CD8+, or CD8+CD57+ T cells (not recorded which) from PBMCs. The chain links TRBV6-2 or TRBV6-3 to TRBJ1-1, with TRBD1 as a possible D gene (6 bases). The DNA for the CDR3 is TGTGCCAGCCTACAGGGTTCGCGGACTGAAGCTTTCTCT. This codes for CASLQGSRTEAFS.